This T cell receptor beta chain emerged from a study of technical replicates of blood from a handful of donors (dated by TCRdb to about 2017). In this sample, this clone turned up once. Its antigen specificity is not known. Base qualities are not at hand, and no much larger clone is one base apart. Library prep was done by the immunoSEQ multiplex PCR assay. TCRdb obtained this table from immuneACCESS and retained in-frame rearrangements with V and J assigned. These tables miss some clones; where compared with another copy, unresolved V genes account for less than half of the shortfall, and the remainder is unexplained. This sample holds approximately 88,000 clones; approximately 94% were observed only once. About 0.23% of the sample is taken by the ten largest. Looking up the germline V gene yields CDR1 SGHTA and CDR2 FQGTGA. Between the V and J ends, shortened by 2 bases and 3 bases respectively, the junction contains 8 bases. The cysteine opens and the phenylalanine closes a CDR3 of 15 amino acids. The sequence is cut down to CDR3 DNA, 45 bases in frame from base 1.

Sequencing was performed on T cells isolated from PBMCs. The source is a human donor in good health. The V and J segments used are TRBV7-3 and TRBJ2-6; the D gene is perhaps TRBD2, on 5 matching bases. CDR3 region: CASSLSGVGANVLTF. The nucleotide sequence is TGTGCCAGCAGCTTATCCGGGGTTGGGGCCAACGTCCTGACTTTC.